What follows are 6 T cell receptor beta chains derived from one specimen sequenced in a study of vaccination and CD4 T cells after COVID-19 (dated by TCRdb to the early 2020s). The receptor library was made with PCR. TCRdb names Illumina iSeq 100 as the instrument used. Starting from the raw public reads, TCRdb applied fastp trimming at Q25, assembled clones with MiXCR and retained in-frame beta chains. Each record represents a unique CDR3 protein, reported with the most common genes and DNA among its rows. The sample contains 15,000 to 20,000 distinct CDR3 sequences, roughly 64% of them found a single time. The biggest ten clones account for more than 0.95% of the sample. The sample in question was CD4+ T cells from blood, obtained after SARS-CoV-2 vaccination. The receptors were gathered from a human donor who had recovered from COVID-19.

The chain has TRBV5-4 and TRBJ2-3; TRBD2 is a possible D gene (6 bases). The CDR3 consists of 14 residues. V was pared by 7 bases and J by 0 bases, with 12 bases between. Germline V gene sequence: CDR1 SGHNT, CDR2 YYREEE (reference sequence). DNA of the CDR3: TGTGCCAGCCAGGCGGGACCCAGCACAGATACGCAGTATTTT. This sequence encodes CASQAGPSTDTQYF.

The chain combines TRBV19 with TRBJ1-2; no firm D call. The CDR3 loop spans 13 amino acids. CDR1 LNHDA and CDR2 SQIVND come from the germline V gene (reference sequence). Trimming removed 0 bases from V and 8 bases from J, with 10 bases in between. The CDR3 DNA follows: TGTGCCAGTAGTATAGATTGGGAAGAAGGCTACACCTTC. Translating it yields CASSIDWEEGYTF.

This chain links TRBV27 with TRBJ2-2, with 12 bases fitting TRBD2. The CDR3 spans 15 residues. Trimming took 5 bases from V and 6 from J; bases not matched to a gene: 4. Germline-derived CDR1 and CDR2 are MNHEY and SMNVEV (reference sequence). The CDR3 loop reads CASSTRLAGAGELFF. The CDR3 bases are TGTGCCAGCAGTACCCGACTAGCGGGGGCCGGGGAGCTGTTTTTT.

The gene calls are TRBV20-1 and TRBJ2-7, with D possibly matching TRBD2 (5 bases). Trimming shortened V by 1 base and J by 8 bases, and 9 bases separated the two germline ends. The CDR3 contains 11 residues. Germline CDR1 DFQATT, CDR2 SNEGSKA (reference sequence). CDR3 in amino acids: CSARVQRKQYF. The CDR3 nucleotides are TGCAGTGCTAGAGTTCAGCGGAAGCAGTACTTC.

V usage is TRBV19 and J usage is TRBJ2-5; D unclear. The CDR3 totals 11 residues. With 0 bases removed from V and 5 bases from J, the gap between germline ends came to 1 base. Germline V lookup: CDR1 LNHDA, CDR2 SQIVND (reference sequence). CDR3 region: CASSIEETQYF. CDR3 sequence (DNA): TGTGCCAGTAGTATAGAGGAGACCCAGTACTTC.

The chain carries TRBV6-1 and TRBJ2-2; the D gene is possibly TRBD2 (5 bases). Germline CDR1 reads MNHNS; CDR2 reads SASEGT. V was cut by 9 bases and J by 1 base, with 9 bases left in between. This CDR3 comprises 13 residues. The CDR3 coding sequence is TGTGCCAGTCCCGGGGAGAACACCGGGGAGCTGTTTTTT. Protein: CASPGENTGELFF.